Here is one T cell receptor (beta chain) with its context. Its antigen is not known. These data come from a study of cytomegalovirus exposure and HLA in healthy donors. Study summary: The 550 to 700 first-cohort repertoires and the approximately 110 validation repertoires shared the same platform, a later analysis reported. Overall study results and limits: Rarity held for most TCR sequences, but there were some public TCRs that occurred in many donors. Cytomegalovirus association was listed for 164 TCR beta chains. In vitro checks showed that three CMV-associated chains really do target CMV antigens.

The CDR3 loop spans 13 amino acids. Germline V gene sequence: CDR1 MNHEY, CDR2 SMNVEV (reference sequence). V was trimmed by 8 bases and J by 4 bases, leaving 12 bases between them. Generated by immunoSEQ multiplex PCR, the TCRdb table keeps only in-frame clones and is missing some. This sample has around 190,000 clones; roughly 86% occur once, and the top ten carry about 7.7%. The chain has TRBV27 and TRBJ1-5; D possibly corresponds to TRBD1 (6 bases). Source material: PBMCs. The TCR was taken from a man between 25 and 39 years old in good health and CMV-seropositive. This CDR3 reads CASSPGANQPQHF. As DNA, the CDR3 is TGTGCCAGCTCCCCGGGGGCAAATCAGCCCCAGCATTTT.